Presented here are 20 T cell receptor beta chains from one specimen sequenced in a study of CD4 T cells in relation to SARS-CoV-2 and coronaviruses. These receptors have no identified antigens. CD4+ T cells from unexposed donors were obtained before the COVID-19 pandemic (2011-2018). CD4+ T cells were isolated from the cells after 10 days of culture. Assay: immunoSEQ multiplex PCR; the TCRdb copy retains only in-frame clones and omits some. The repertoire has approximately 25,000 clones, 73% of them found once; the top ten carry roughly a sixth. The sequencing input was CD4+ T cells from PBMCs, cultured in vitro. The receptors shown here come from a human donor in good health.

V gene TRBV5-1 combines with J gene TRBJ2-5; 8 nucleotides agree with TRBD1. Germline CDR1 SGHRS, CDR2 YFSETQ. Trimming at V came to 2 bases and at J to 5 bases, leaving 5 bases not matched to a gene. This CDR3 is 14 amino acids long. CDR3 residues: CASSFTGGRETQYF. The CDR3 DNA follows: TGCGCCAGCAGCTTCACAGGGGGGCGCGAGACCCAGTACTTC.

This chain links TRBV7-9 with TRBJ1-4; TRBD1 agrees at 7 bases. The CDR3 contains 14 residues. V lost 5 bases to trimming and J lost 7 bases; unmatched junction nucleotides: 7. Germline CDR1 SEHNR, CDR2 FQNEAQ (reference sequence). CDR3 sequence reads: CASSIQGGAEKLFF. As DNA, the CDR3 is TGTGCCAGCAGCATTCAGGGGGGGGCTGAAAAACTGTTTTTT.

J is TRBJ2-1 and V is TRBV5-1; D is unresolved. V lost 4 bases and J 4 bases, leaving 15 bases between the germline ends. The CDR3 runs to 15 residues. The germline V gene encodes CDR1 SGHRS and CDR2 YFSETQ. The CDR3: CASSRTGDFYNEQFF. CDR3 sequence (DNA): TGCGCCAGCAGCCGCACGGGTGACTTTTACAATGAGCAGTTCTTC.

V usage is TRBV19 and J usage is TRBJ2-7; 8 bases align to TRBD1. The V gene end was trimmed by 5 bases and the J gene end by 3 bases; junction bases not matched to a gene: 3. The CDR3 has 13 amino acids. Per germline, CDR1 LNHDA and CDR2 SQIVND (reference sequence). As DNA, the CDR3 is TGTGCCAGTAGTGTACAGGGGGTCTACGAGCAGTACTTC. It translates to CASSVQGVYEQYF. Full variable domain (outside the CDR3, taken from reference TRBV19 and TRBJ2-7): DGGITQSPKYLFRKEGQNVTLSCEQNLNHDAMYWYRQDPGQGLRLIYYSQIVNDFQKGDIAEGYSVSREKKESFPLTVTSAQKNPTAFYLCASSVQGVYEQYFGPGTRLTVT.

V usage is TRBV28 and J usage is TRBJ2-2, with D possibly matching TRBD2 (6 bases). The V end was cut by 7 bases, the J end by 5 bases, with 17 bases between. Germline lookup yields CDR1 MDHEN and CDR2 SYDVKM. The CDR3 totals 15 residues. Written as DNA, the CDR3 is TGTGCCAGCACCCTCGGGGGAGCGGAGACCGGGGAGCTGTTTTTT. This translates into CASTLGGAETGELFF. Full variable domain (remainder filled in from reference TRBV28 and TRBJ2-2): DVKVTQSSRYLVKRTGEKVFLECVQDMDHENMFWYRQDPGLGLRLIYFSYDVKMKEKGDIPEGYSVSREKKERFSLILESASTNQTSMYLCASTLGGAETGELFFGEGSRLTVL.

V usage is TRBV30 and J usage is TRBJ2-2; no definite D call. In germline, CDR1 is GTSNPN, CDR2 SVGIG (reference sequence). The V end was cut by 4 bases, the J end by 6 bases, with 15 bases between. The CDR3 consists of 14 residues. CDR3 nucleotides: TGTGCCTGGAACCAGTACTTGGATTCCGGGGAGCTGTTTTTT. Translation gives CAWNQYLDSGELFF.

Here the CDR3 DNA reads TGTGCCAGCAGTAATGCCGGGACAGGCCCCTTCTACGAGCAGTACTTC. Residues: CASSNAGTGPFYEQYF. The chain combines TRBV7-8 with TRBJ2-7; 8 bases fit TRBD1. The ends lost 6 bases at V and 3 bases at J; junction bases unmatched: 13. This CDR3 comprises 16 residues. Germline CDR1 reads SGHVS; CDR2 reads FQNEAQ.

The V gene is TRBV6-5, the J gene TRBJ2-5; TRBD2 matches 9 bases. The CDR3 runs 14 residues. The V gene end was trimmed by 6 bases and the J gene end by 5 bases; junction bases not matched to a gene: 7. Germline assignment: CDR1 MNHEY and CDR2 SVGAGI. The CDR3 coding sequence is TGTGCCAGCAGGCCTAGCGGGGTCGGGGAGACCCAGTACTTC. This gives the protein CASRPSGVGETQYF.

The J gene is TRBJ1-6, the V gene TRBV5-5, with D perhaps matching TRBD1 (6 bases). CDR3 length: 16 amino acids. The V gene lost 2 bases and the J gene lost 6 bases, with 15 bases spanning the gap. The germline V gene encodes CDR1 SGHKS and CDR2 YYEKEE (reference sequence). CDR3 sequence reads: CASSFVPARGNSPLHF. The CDR3 bases are TGTGCCAGCAGCTTTGTACCGGCCAGGGGTAATTCACCCCTCCACTTT.

The chain is built from TRBV18 and TRBJ1-4; a weak D match, TRBD1 (5 bases). The CDR3 has 17 amino acids. CDR1 KGHSH and CDR2 LQKENI come from the germline V gene. Trimming took off 0 bases at V and 0 bases at J, with 11 bases between the two ends. CDR3 nucleotide sequence: TGTGCCAGCTCACCACCCAGGGAGGGTCCAACTAATGAAAAACTGTTTTTT. It specifies CASSPPREGPTNEKLFF.

This clone was found once. The chain combines TRBV28 with TRBJ2-7, with 8 bases aligning to TRBD1. Germline CDR1 is MDHEN and CDR2 is SYDVKM. Trimming cost V 5 bases and J 5 bases; bases outside gene matches: 11. The CDR3 spans 15 residues. The CDR3 DNA sequence: TGTGCCAGCAGTCAAACAAACGACAGGGGCAACGAGCAGTACTTC. Amino acids: CASSQTNDRGNEQYF.

The rearrangement joins TRBV20-1 to TRBJ2-5, with a weak D call TRBD2 (5 bases). The CDR3 spans 13 residues. Per the germline V gene, CDR1 is DFQATT and CDR2 is SNEGSKA (reference sequence). Trimming pared 3 bases from V and 0 bases from J, leaving 8 bases between. The DNA for the CDR3 is TGCAGTGCTAGTATCGGGGACCAAGAGACCCAGTACTTC. Its translation is CSASIGDQETQYF.

The chain recombines TRBV5-4 with TRBJ2-5; D remains ambiguous. The CDR3 loop spans 13 amino acids. The V and J ends lost 0 bases and 0 bases respectively, with 3 bases between them. From germline, CDR1 is SGHNT and CDR2 YYREEE (reference sequence). The CDR3 here is CASSLVNQETQYF. The CDR3 bases are TGTGCCAGCAGCTTGGTTAACCAAGAGACCCAGTACTTC.

By sample share, this clone is large. The chain couples TRBV7-3 to TRBJ2-1; D ambiguous. Germline V gene sequence: CDR1 SGHTA, CDR2 FQGTGA. V was cut by 2 bases and J by 6 bases, with 8 bases left in between. This CDR3 is built from 13 residues. The CDR3 region has the DNA TGTGCCAGCAGCTTATTCTACTCCAATGAGCAGTTCTTC. Amino acid sequence: CASSLFYSNEQFF.

This clone was recorded a few times. This rearrangement joins TRBV19 to TRBJ2-7; 14 nucleotides align to TRBD2. V dropped 5 bases and J dropped 3; count of bases not matched to a gene: 6. There are 16 residues in the CDR3. Germline assignment: CDR1 LNHDA and CDR2 SQIVND (reference sequence). The CDR3 loop is CASSRRGLAGDYEQYF. CDR3 DNA sequence: TGTGCCAGTAGTCGTCGGGGACTAGCGGGAGACTACGAGCAGTACTTC.

This clone was detected a few times. The chain recombines TRBV19 with TRBJ1-6; D call uncertain. The CDR3 is 14 residues long. Trimming cost V 10 bases and J 2 bases, with 12 bases left between them. Germline CDR1 LNHDA, CDR2 SQIVND (reference sequence). CDR3: CATQPGAYNSPLHF. The CDR3, as DNA: TGTGCCACCCAGCCCGGGGCCTATAATTCACCCCTCCACTTT. The entire variable domain, with the rest obtained from reference TRBV19 and TRBJ1-6, is as follows: DGGITQSPKYLFRKEGQNVTLSCEQNLNHDAMYWYRQDPGQGLRLIYYSQIVNDFQKGDIAEGYSVSREKKESFPLTVTSAQKNPTAFYLCATQPGAYNSPLHFGNGTRLTVT.

This chain joins TRBV27 and TRBJ2-3; D may correspond to TRBD1 or TRBD2 (6 bases each). The CDR3 covers 15 residues. Deletions cut 4 bases from V and 2 bases from J, with 13 bases between. Germline CDR1 is MNHEY and CDR2 is SMNVEV (reference sequence). The CDR3 bases are TGTGCCAGCAGTTCGCACAGGGAGGCCACAGATACGCAGTATTTT. It is translated as CASSSHREATDTQYF.

V gene TRBV5-1 combines with J gene TRBJ2-7, with 13 bases identical to TRBD2. The CDR3 has 14 residues. The germline gives CDR1 SGHRS, CDR2 YFSETQ. Losses at the gene ends were 9 bases for V and 1 base for J; bases not matched to a gene: 4. The CDR3 DNA reads TGCGCCACCAAACTAGCGGGAGGGTCCTACGAGCAGTACTTC. This sequence encodes CATKLAGGSYEQYF. Drawing the rest from reference TRBV5-1 and TRBJ2-7, the complete variable domain is KAGVTQTPRYLIKTRGQQVTLSCSPISGHRSVSWYQQTPGQGLQFLFEYFSETQRNKGNFPGRFSGRQFSNSRSEMNVSTLELGDSALYLCATKLAGGSYEQYFGPGTRLTVT.

This clone showed up just once. The V gene is TRBV6-5, the J gene TRBJ1-1; the D is unclear. The CDR3 contains 11 residues. V lost 8 bases and J 1 base, leaving 5 bases between the germline ends. The germline V gene encodes CDR1 MNHEY and CDR2 SVGAGI. The CDR3 is CASGANTEAFF. Written as DNA, the CDR3 is TGTGCCAGCGGAGCGAACACTGAAGCTTTCTTT.

The genes are TRBV2 and TRBJ1-1, with TRBD1 as a possible D gene (5 bases). The CDR3 covers 13 residues. Per the germline V gene, CDR1 is SNHLY and CDR2 is FYNNEI. Trimming stripped 6 bases from V and 0 bases from J, with 8 bases between. The CDR3 DNA reads as TGTGCCAGCAGGGTGGGGGTGAACACTGAAGCTTTCTTT. This gives the protein CASRVGVNTEAFF.